Each of the 31 T cell receptor beta chains below was sequenced from the same sample in a study of T cell responses to AZD1222 COVID-19 vaccine. Using immunoSEQ multiplex PCR, the repertoire was profiled, and TCRdb retains in-frame clones only, with some absent. Among 85,000 to 120,000 clones listed, roughly nine tenths were seen once. The source material was peripheral blood, sampled on day 0 of AZD1222 vaccination. The source is an adult in good health.

This clone was picked up a small number of times. This chain uses TRBV7-3 with TRBJ2-1; tentative D call: TRBD2 (7 bases). Germline assignment: CDR1 SGHTA and CDR2 FQGTGA. CDR3 size: 15 residues. Trimming removed 0 bases from V and 7 bases from J, with 13 bases in between. The CDR3 reads CASSLTGGGRNEQFF. As DNA, the CDR3 is TGTGCCAGCAGCTTAACTGGGGGCGGGAGAAATGAGCAGTTCTTC.

This clone was counted between two and nine times. This specimen includes other DNA sequences encoding the same CDR3. The chain uses TRBV5-4 and TRBJ1-2; no definite D call. V was trimmed by 0 bases and J by 4 bases, leaving 7 bases between them. There are 13 residues in the CDR3. Germline assignment: CDR1 SGHNT and CDR2 YYREEE (reference sequence). As DNA, the CDR3 is TGTGCCAGCAGCTTGGAGGGCCCCTATGGCTACACCTTC. The encoded protein is CASSLEGPYGYTF.

The chain is built from TRBV9 and TRBJ2-5, with 12 bases lining up with TRBD2. CDR3 size: 16 residues. Germline CDR1 reads SGDLS; CDR2 reads YYNGEE. The J segment lost 5 bases and the V segment lost 1 base, leaving 6 bases of the junction unmatched. The CDR3 loop reads CASSVSASGRGETQYF. The CDR3 DNA reads TGTGCCAGCAGCGTATCAGCTAGCGGGAGGGGGGAGACCCAGTACTTC.

The V gene is TRBV3-1 (or the pseudogene TRBV3-2), the J gene TRBJ1-2, with D possibly matching TRBD1 (6 bases). The CDR3 has 12 residues. Trimming cost V 4 bases and J 8 bases, with 11 bases left between them. Germline V CDR1 and CDR2: LGHDT, YNNKEL (reference sequence). CDR3 region: CASSRGGQGYTF. CDR3 DNA sequence: TGTGCCAGCAGCCGAGGGGGTCAGGGCTACACCTTC.

The chain couples TRBV6-2 or TRBV6-3 to TRBJ2-7; D gene uncertain. This CDR3 contains 11 residues. The V gene lost 1 base and the J gene lost 5 bases, with 3 bases spanning the gap. Germline V gives CDR1 MNHEY, CDR2 SVGEGT. The CDR3 loop reads CASSYLNEQYF. In DNA, the CDR3 is TGTGCCAGCAGTTACTTGAACGAGCAGTACTTC.

This clone was recorded a few times. The chain recombines TRBV9 with TRBJ2-1; D is perhaps TRBD1 (6 bases). Germline lookup yields CDR1 SGDLS and CDR2 YYNGEE. The CDR3 is 14 residues long. The V end lost 0 bases, the J end lost 9 bases, and 13 bases lay between the germline ends. The CDR3 spells CASSVASQGREQFF. The DNA for the CDR3 is TGTGCCAGCAGCGTAGCTTCTCAGGGGCGTGAGCAGTTCTTC. The whole variable domain, filled in from reference TRBV9 and TRBJ2-1, reads DSGVTQTPKHLITATGQRVTLRCSPRSGDLSVYWYQQSLDQGLQFLIQYYNGEERAKGNILERFSAQQFPDLHSELNLSSLELGDSALYFCASSVASQGREQFFGPGTRLTVL.

The chain uses TRBV25-1 and TRBJ1-2; D gene unclear. Per the germline V gene, CDR1 is MGHDK and CDR2 is SYGVNS. CDR3 length: 12 residues. V was clipped by 2 bases and J by 2 bases, with 3 bases between them. Here the CDR3 DNA reads TGTGCCAGCAGTGAACTAAACTATGGCTACACCTTC. Translation gives CASSELNYGYTF.

The J gene is TRBJ2-1, the V gene TRBV3-1 (or the pseudogene TRBV3-2), with 7 positions matching TRBD2. In germline, CDR1 is LGHDT, CDR2 YNNKEL (reference sequence). The CDR3 has 16 amino acids. V trimming: 4 bases; J trimming: 1 base; junction bases outside the gene matches: 7. The chain's CDR3 is CASSRQSAGSYNEQFF. The CDR3 region has the DNA TGTGCCAGCAGCCGCCAGTCAGCGGGATCCTACAATGAGCAGTTCTTC.

The gene calls are TRBV12-3 or TRBV12-4 and TRBJ1-2; D is unclear. The V and J ends lost 6 bases and 8 bases respectively, with 13 bases between them. There are 12 residues in the CDR3. The CDR3 sequence: CASSPGPRGYTF. In DNA form, the CDR3 reads TGTGCCAGCAGCCCGGGTCCTCGGGGCTACACCTTC.

V and J are TRBV5-1 and TRBJ2-2; 8 positions agree with TRBD2. Germline V lookup: CDR1 SGHRS, CDR2 YFSETQ. Trimming at V came to 4 bases and at J to 6 bases, leaving 2 bases not matched to a gene. This CDR3 has 13 residues. The CDR3 sequence is CASSPGGSGELFF. The DNA for the CDR3 is TGCGCCAGCAGCCCGGGGGGGTCCGGGGAGCTGTTTTTT.

V gene TRBV5-1 combines with J gene TRBJ1-2, with 11 nucleotides matching TRBD1. J gave up 1 base and V 0 bases, and 11 bases lay outside the gene matches. Germline V gives CDR1 SGHRS, CDR2 YFSETQ. CDR3 length equals 19 residues. CDR3 sequence (DNA): TGCGCCAGCAGCTTGGGCCCGTCCGGGACAGGGGGAAGTAACTATGGCTACACCTTC. Translating it yields CASSLGPSGTGGSNYGYTF. The variable domain in full, completed from reference TRBV5-1 and TRBJ1-2, reads KAGVTQTPRYLIKTRGQQVTLSCSPISGHRSVSWYQQTPGQGLQFLFEYFSETQRNKGNFPGRFSGRQFSNSRSEMNVSTLELGDSALYLCASSLGPSGTGGSNYGYTFGSGTRLTVV.

The genes are TRBV9 and TRBJ2-1, with TRBD2 identical over 7 bases. This CDR3 region has 14 residues. V lost 1 base to trimming and J lost 7 bases; unmatched junction nucleotides: 5. Germline-derived CDR1 and CDR2 are SGDLS and YYNGEE. The CDR3: CASSVRTRENEQFF. The CDR3 DNA is TGTGCCAGCAGCGTAAGGACTAGGGAGAATGAGCAGTTCTTC.

V usage is TRBV18 and J usage is TRBJ2-1; the D gene could be TRBD1 or TRBD2 (5 bases each). V dropped 1 base and J dropped 4 bases, with 5 bases sitting between them. This CDR3 spans 13 amino acids. CDR1 KGHSH and CDR2 LQKENI come from the germline V gene. DNA for the CDR3: TGTGCCAGCTCACCACGGGGGTACAATGAGCAGTTCTTC. It translates to CASSPRGYNEQFF. Full variable domain (remainder filled in from reference TRBV18 and TRBJ2-1): NAGVMQNPRHLVRRRGQEARLRCSPMKGHSHVYWYRQLPEEGLKFMVYLQKENIIDESGMPKERFSAEFPKEGPSILRIQQVVRGDSAAYFCASSPRGYNEQFFGPGTRLTVL.

The chain links TRBV14 to TRBJ2-7; unclear D gene. CDR1 is SGHDN, CDR2 FVKESK, per germline. With 1 base removed from V and 1 base from J, the gap between germline ends came to 8 bases. The CDR3 runs to 14 residues. In DNA form, the CDR3 reads TGTGCCAGCAGCCAAGTGGACGGGTCCTACGAGCAGTACTTC. This gives the protein CASSQVDGSYEQYF.

CDR3 region: CASSSSSGEQFF. The CDR3 DNA is TGTGCCAGCAGCTCATCAAGCGGGGAGCAGTTCTTC. The chain links TRBV11-3 to TRBJ2-1; a possible D gene is TRBD2 (6 bases). The V end lost 4 bases, the J end lost 10 bases, and 11 bases lay between the germline ends. The germline V gene encodes CDR1 SGHNT and CDR2 YENEEA. The CDR3 length is 12 residues.

The chain couples TRBV19 to TRBJ1-4; D may be TRBD1 (5 bases). V shed 1 base and J shed 7 bases, with 13 bases lying between them. The CDR3 loop spans 15 amino acids. CDR1 and CDR2 (germline): LNHDA, SQIVND (reference sequence). In DNA, the CDR3 is TGTGCCAGTAGTATAGTGGGCAGGGCCGGTGAAAAACTGTTTTTT. Protein sequence: CASSIVGRAGEKLFF.

J is TRBJ2-7 and V is TRBV5-5, with D hard to call. The V end lost 0 bases, the J end lost 3 bases, and 16 bases lay between the germline ends. Germline CDR1 and CDR2: SGHKS and YYEKEE (reference sequence). This CDR3 comprises 16 residues. The DNA for the CDR3 is TGTGCCAGCAGCTTGGACGGGTCAGCAAATTACTACGAGCAGTACTTC. Protein: CASSLDGSANYYEQYF.

The chain couples TRBV7-2 to TRBJ2-1; 7 bases agree with TRBD2. The CDR3 is made up of 16 amino acids. The trim removed 1 base at V and 4 bases at J, leaving 7 bases unmatched. Per germline, CDR1 SGHTA and CDR2 FQGNSA. CDR3 nucleotides: TGTGCCAGCAGCTTAGGGGGGAGGGGATTGTACAATGAGCAGTTCTTC. It is translated as CASSLGGRGLYNEQFF.

V gene TRBV5-6 combines with J gene TRBJ2-1; TRBD2 matches 10 bases. The CDR3 loop spans 18 amino acids. Germline CDR1 reads SGHDT; CDR2 reads YYEEEE. V was clipped by 0 bases and J by 0 bases; unmatched bases: 6. The CDR3 protein is CASSLEMLAGGSYNEQFF. CDR3 DNA: TGTGCCAGCAGCTTGGAGATGTTAGCGGGAGGCTCCTACAATGAGCAGTTCTTC.

The chain links TRBV12-3 or TRBV12-4 to TRBJ1-2; no reliable D call. Trimming removed 3 bases from V and 6 bases from J, with 8 bases in between. This CDR3 is built from 12 residues. CDR3 loop: CASSFPMHGYTF. CDR3 sequence (DNA): TGTGCCAGCAGTTTCCCGATGCATGGCTACACCTTC.

The chain recombines TRBV6-5 with TRBJ2-6; D not resolved. V shed 7 bases and J shed 0 bases, with 10 bases lying between them. This CDR3 region has 15 residues. The germline CDR1 and CDR2 sequences are MNHEY and SVGAGI. CDR3 DNA sequence: TGTGCCAGCATTGGGCGGAGCTCTGGGGCCAACGTCCTGACTTTC. Protein product: CASIGRSSGANVLTF.

The chain joins TRBV28 to TRBJ1-1; possible D gene TRBD1, 5 bases. Deletions cut 4 bases from V and 11 bases from J, with 17 bases between. CDR3 length: 13 amino acids. CDR1 is MDHEN and CDR2 is SYDVKM in the germline V gene. CDR3 sequence: CASSSLLTPGAFF. CDR3 nucleotide sequence: TGTGCCAGCAGTTCACTCCTGACCCCAGGGGCTTTCTTT.

In this sample, this clone turned up once. The V gene is TRBV11-2, the J gene TRBJ1-2; 7 bases fit TRBD1. This CDR3 is 15 amino acids long. Unmatched junction bases numbered 6, after V lost 5 bases and J lost 0 bases. Germline-derived CDR1 and CDR2 are SGHAT and FQNNGV. The CDR3 region is CASSLAGGANYGYTF. CDR3 bases: TGTGCCAGCAGCCTTGCAGGGGGAGCTAACTATGGCTACACCTTC.

The CDR3 loop is CASSLGTRGSEQYF. The DNA for the CDR3 is TGTGCCAGCTCACTAGGGACACGGGGTAGCGAGCAGTACTTC. The rearrangement joins TRBV18 to TRBJ2-7; perhaps TRBD1 as D (6 bases). Trimming shortened V by 4 bases and J by 6 bases, and 16 bases separated the two germline ends. Per germline, CDR1 KGHSH and CDR2 LQKENI. The CDR3 runs 14 residues.

The rearrangement uses TRBV5-1 and TRBJ1-1; D unresolved. Germline CDR1 reads SGHRS; CDR2 reads YFSETQ. This CDR3 spans 13 amino acids. V shed 7 bases and J shed 4 bases, with 14 bases lying between them. The CDR3 sequence: CASGFPHGTEAFF. CDR3 in DNA: TGCGCCAGCGGGTTCCCCCATGGCACTGAAGCTTTCTTT.

The rearrangement links TRBV6-6 to TRBJ2-4, with D perhaps being TRBD1 or TRBD2 (6 bases each). There are 13 residues in the CDR3. The V end was cut by 4 bases, the J end by 6 bases, with 10 bases between. Germline V CDR1 and CDR2: MNHNY, SVGAGI (reference sequence). The CDR3 sequence is CASSSGAGNIQYF. Here the CDR3 DNA reads TGTGCCAGCAGTTCGGGGGCAGGAAACATTCAGTACTTC.

The genes are TRBV6-5 and TRBJ1-1; 8 nucleotides agree with TRBD1. The CDR3 runs 15 residues. The J segment lost 0 bases and the V segment lost 6 bases, leaving 6 bases of the junction unmatched. Germline V gives CDR1 MNHEY, CDR2 SVGAGI. CDR3 DNA sequence: TGTGCCAGCAGGTTGGACAGGGTGATGAACACTGAAGCTTTCTTT. Residues: CASRLDRVMNTEAFF.

This chain joins TRBV18 and TRBJ2-5; D ambiguous. CDR3 length equals 13 residues. Germline V gene data show CDR1 as KGHSH and CDR2 as LQKENI. The germline V and J ends were trimmed by 5 bases and 2 bases, with 9 bases remaining between them. The CDR3 DNA sequence: TGTGCCAGCTCAACGACCCTACAAGAGACCCAGTACTTC. Its protein is CASSTTLQETQYF. The whole variable domain, filled in from reference TRBV18 and TRBJ2-5, reads NAGVMQNPRHLVRRRGQEARLRCSPMKGHSHVYWYRQLPEEGLKFMVYLQKENIIDESGMPKERFSAEFPKEGPSILRIQQVVRGDSAAYFCASSTTLQETQYFGPGTRLLVL.

The V call is TRBV5-5, the J call TRBJ1-1; D is perhaps TRBD1 (6 bases). Between the trimmed V and J ends, which lost 2 bases and 11 bases, there was a span of 13 bases. The CDR3 loop spans 12 amino acids. The V gene's germline CDR1 is SGHKS and CDR2 YYEKEE (reference sequence). The CDR3 DNA sequence: TGTGCCAGCAGCTTTGGACCAGGGGACGCTTTCTTT. This encodes CASSFGPGDAFF. The full variable domain, rest sourced from reference TRBV5-5 and TRBJ1-1, is DAGVTQSPTHLIKTRGQQVTLRCSPISGHKSVSWYQQVLGQGPQFIFQYYEKEERGRGNFPDRFSARQFPNYSSELNVNALLLGDSALYLCASSFGPGDAFFGQGTRLTVV.

This clone was seen just once. V usage is TRBV5-1 and J usage is TRBJ2-1; D possibly uses TRBD1 or TRBD2 (6 bases each). The germline V gene has CDR1 SGHRS and CDR2 YFSETQ. The CDR3 runs 16 residues. Between the trimmed V and J ends, which lost 2 bases and 9 bases, there was a span of 21 bases. The CDR3 region has the DNA TGCGCCAGCAGCTTTATACCCACGGGGGCCGGGGGTGAGCAGTTCTTC. It is translated as CASSFIPTGAGGEQFF. The variable domain in full, completed from reference TRBV5-1 and TRBJ2-1, reads KAGVTQTPRYLIKTRGQQVTLSCSPISGHRSVSWYQQTPGQGLQFLFEYFSETQRNKGNFPGRFSGRQFSNSRSEMNVSTLELGDSALYLCASSFIPTGAGGEQFFGPGTRLTVL.

The rearrangement joins TRBV11-1 to TRBJ2-3, with a tentative D call TRBD2 (6 bases). The length of the CDR3 is 15 residues. Germline V lookup: CDR1 SGHAT, CDR2 FQDESV (reference sequence). Trimming took off 5 bases at V and 4 bases at J, with 16 bases between the two ends. CDR3 sequence: CASSRGDLQSDTQYF. CDR3 sequence (DNA): TGTGCCAGCAGCCGAGGGGACTTGCAATCAGATACGCAGTATTTT.